This TCR beta chain was captured by sequencing in a study of blood T cell repertoires in COVID-19. CDR3 length: 19 residues. Losses at the gene ends were 2 bases for V and 10 bases for J; bases not matched to a gene: 17. Germline CDR1 MNHNS, CDR2 SASEGT. Measured with immunoSEQ multiplex PCR; TCRdb has only the in-frame clones, and not every one. The data hold some 400,000 clones, with 80% to 90% observed a single time. This sequence joins TRBV6-1 and TRBJ2-1, with 13 bases matching TRBD2. Sequenced material: PBMCs or T cells enriched from blood (not recorded which). The sequence derives from a man aged 25 to 40 who had recovered from COVID-19. DNA for the CDR3: TGTGCCAGCAGTGAAAGGGGGACTAGCGGGACCTACCCCGGGGGCGAGCAGTTCTTC. This codes for CASSERGTSGTYPGGEQFF.